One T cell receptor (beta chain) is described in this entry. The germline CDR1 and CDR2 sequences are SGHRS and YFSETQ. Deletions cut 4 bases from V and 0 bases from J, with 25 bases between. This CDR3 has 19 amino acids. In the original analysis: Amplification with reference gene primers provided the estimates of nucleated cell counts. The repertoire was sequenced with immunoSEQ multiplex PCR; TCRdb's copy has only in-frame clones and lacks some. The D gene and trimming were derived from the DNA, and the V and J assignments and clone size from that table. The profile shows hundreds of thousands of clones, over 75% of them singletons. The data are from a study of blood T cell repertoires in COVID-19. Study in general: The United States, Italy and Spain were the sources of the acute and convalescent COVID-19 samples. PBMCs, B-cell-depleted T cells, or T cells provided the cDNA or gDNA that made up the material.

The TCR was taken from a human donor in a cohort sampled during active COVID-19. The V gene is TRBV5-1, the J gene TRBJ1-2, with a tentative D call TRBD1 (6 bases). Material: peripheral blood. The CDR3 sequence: CASSPGLGGGAFSNYGYTF. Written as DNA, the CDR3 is TGCGCCAGCAGCCCGGGGCTTGGTGGGGGCGCATTTTCTAACTATGGCTACACCTTC.